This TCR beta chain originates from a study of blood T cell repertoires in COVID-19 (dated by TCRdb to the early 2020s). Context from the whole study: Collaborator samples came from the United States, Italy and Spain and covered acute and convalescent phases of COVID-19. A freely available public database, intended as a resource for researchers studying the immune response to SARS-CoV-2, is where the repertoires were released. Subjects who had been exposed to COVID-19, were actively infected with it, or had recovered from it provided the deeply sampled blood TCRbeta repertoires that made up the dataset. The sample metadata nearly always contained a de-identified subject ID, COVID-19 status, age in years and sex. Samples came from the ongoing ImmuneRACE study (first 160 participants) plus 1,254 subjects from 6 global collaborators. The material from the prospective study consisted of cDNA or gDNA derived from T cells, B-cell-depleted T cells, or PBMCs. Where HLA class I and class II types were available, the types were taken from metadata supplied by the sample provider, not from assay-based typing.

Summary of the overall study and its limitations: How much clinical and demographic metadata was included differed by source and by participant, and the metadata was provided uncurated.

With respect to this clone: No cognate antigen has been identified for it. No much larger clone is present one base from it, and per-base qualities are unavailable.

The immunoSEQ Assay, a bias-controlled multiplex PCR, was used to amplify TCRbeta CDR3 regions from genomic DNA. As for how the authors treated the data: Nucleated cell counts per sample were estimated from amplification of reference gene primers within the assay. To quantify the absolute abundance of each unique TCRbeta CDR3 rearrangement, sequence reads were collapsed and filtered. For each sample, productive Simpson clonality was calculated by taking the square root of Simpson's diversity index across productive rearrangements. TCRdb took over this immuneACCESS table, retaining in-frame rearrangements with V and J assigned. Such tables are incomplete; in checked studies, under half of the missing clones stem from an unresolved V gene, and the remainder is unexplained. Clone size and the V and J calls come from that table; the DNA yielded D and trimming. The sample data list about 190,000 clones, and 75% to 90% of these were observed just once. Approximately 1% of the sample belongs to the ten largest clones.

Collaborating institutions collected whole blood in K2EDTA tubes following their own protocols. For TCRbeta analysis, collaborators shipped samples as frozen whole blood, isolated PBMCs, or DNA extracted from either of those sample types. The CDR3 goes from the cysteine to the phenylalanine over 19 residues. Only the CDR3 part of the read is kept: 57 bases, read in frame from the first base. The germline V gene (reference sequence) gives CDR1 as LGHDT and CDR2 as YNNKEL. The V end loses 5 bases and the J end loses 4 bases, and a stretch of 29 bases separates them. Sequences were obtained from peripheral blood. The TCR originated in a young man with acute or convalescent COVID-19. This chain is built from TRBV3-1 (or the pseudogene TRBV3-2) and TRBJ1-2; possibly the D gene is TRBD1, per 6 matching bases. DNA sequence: TGTGCCAGCAGCGCACAAGGGCGTCTTGTACAGGGACGGGTCTATGGCTACACCTTC. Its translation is CASSAQGRLVQGRVYGYTF.